This entry is about one T cell receptor beta chain. TCR beta CDR3 sequences were amplified from RNA transcripts. HTBI primers drove first-round RT-PCR of the TCR CDR3. MiXCR, applied by TCRdb to the multiplex PCR reads, yields one record per CDR3 protein. In the table there are 250,000 to 400,000 distinct CDR3 sequences, about 13% of which are singletons. This sample stems from a study of T cells in Graves' hyperthyroidism and ophthalmopathy. This clonotype originated in a woman aged 40 to 50 with Graves' ophthalmopathy. Sequenced sample: blood.

The CDR3 here is CASSFLGPQETQYF. As DNA, the CDR3 is TGTGCCAGCTCATTCCTGGGGCCCCAAGAGACCCAGTACTTC. The rearrangement links TRBV18 to TRBJ2-5, with TRBD1 as a possible D gene (5 bases). The CDR3 consists of 14 residues. Germline CDR1 KGHSH, CDR2 LQKENI. The V gene lost 5 bases and the J gene lost 1 base, with 11 bases spanning the gap.